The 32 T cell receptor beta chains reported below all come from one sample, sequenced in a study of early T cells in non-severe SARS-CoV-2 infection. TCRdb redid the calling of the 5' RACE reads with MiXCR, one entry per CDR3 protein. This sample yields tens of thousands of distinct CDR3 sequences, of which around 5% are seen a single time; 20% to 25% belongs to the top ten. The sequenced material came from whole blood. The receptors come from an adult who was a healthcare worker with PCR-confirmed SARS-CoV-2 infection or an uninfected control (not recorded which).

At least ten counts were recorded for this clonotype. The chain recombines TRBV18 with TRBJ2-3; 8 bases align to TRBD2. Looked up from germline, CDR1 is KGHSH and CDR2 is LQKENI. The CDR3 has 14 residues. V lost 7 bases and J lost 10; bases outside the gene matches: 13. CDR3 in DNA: TGTGCCAGCTTTCCGGGGGGGTCCAGATACGCGCAGTATTTT. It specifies CASFPGGSRYAQYF.

CDR3 sequence (DNA): TGTGCCAGTAGTATAGCGCCCGGACAGGGGTACTATGGCTACACCTTC. Encoded protein: CASSIAPGQGYYGYTF. V usage is TRBV19 and J usage is TRBJ1-2, with 9 bases matching TRBD1. V shed 1 base and J 3 bases; nucleotides not matched to a gene: 6. The CDR3 has 16 residues. The germline gives CDR1 LNHDA, CDR2 SQIVND (reference sequence). The variable domain in full, with the rest retrieved from reference TRBV19 and TRBJ1-2, is DGGITQSPKYLFRKEGQNVTLSCEQNLNHDAMYWYRQDPGQGLRLIYYSQIVNDFQKGDIAEGYSVSREKKESFPLTVTSAQKNPTAFYLCASSIAPGQGYYGYTFGSGTRLTVV.

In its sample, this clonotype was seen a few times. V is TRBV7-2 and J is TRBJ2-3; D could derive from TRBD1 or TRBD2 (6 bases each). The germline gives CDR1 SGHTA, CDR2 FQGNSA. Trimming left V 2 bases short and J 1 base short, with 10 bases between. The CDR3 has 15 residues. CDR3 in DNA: TGTGCCAGCAGCTTAATGGGGGGCCGCACAGATACGCAGTATTTT. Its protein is CASSLMGGRTDTQYF.

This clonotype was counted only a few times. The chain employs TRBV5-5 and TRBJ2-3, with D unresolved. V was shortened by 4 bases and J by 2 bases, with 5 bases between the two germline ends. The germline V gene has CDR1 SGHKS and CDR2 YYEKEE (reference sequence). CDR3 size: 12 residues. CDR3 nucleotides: TGTGCCAGCAGCCGAGACACAGATACGCAGTATTTT. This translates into CASSRDTDTQYF.

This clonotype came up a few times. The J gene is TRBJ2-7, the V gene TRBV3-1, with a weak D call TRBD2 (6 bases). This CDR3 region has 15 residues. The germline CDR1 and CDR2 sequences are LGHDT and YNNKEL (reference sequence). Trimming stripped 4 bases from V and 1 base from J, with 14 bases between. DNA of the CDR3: TGTGCCAGCAGCCTCTTCGGGACTCATTCCTACGAGCAGTACTTC. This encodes CASSLFGTHSYEQYF.

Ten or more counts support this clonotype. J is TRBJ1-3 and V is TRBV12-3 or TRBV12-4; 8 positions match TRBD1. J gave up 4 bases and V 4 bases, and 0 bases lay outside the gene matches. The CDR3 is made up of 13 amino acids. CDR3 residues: CASSWTGGNTIYF. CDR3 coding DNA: TGTGCCAGCAGTTGGACAGGGGGAAACACCATATATTTT.

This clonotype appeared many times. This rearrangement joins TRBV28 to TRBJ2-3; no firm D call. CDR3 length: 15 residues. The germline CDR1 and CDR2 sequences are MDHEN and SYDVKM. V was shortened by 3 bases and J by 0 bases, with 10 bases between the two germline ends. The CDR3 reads CASSFGPSSTDTQYF. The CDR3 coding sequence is TGTGCCAGCAGTTTCGGGCCGTCAAGCACAGATACGCAGTATTTT.

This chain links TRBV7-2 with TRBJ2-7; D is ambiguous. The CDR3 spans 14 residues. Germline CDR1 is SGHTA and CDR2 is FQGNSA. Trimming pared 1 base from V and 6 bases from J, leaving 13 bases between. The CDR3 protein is CASSLGTQWGEQYF. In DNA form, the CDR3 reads TGTGCCAGCAGCTTAGGGACCCAGTGGGGCGAGCAGTACTTC.

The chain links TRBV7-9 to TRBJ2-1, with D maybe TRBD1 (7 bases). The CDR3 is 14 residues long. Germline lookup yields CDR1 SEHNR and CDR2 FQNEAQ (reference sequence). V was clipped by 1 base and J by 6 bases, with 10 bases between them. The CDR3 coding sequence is TGTGCCAGCAGCTTAGGACAGGGAGGCAATGAGCAGTTCTTC. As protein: CASSLGQGGNEQFF.

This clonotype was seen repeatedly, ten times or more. The CDR3 sequence: CSARSPGLDLYNEQFF. The CDR3 coding sequence is TGCAGTGCTAGAAGCCCGGGACTAGACCTCTACAATGAGCAGTTCTTC. This chain joins TRBV20-1 and TRBJ2-1; 8 bases match TRBD2. CDR1 and CDR2 (germline): DFQATT, SNEGSKA (reference sequence). J gave up 3 bases and V 2 bases, and 9 bases lay outside the gene matches. This CDR3 spans 16 amino acids.

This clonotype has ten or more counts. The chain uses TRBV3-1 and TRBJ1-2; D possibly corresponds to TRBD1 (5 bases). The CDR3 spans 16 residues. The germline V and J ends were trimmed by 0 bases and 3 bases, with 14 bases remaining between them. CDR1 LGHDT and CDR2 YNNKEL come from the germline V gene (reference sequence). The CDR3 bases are TGTGCCAGCAGCCAAGATATGGCAGGGTCTTACTATGGCTACACCTTC. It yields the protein CASSQDMAGSYYGYTF. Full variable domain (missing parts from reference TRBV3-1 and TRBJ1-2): DTAVSQTPKYLVTQMGNDKSIKCEQNLGHDTMYWYKQDSKKFLKIMFSYNNKELIINETVPNRFSPKSPDKAHLNLHINSLELGDSAVYFCASSQDMAGSYYGYTFGSGTRLTVV.

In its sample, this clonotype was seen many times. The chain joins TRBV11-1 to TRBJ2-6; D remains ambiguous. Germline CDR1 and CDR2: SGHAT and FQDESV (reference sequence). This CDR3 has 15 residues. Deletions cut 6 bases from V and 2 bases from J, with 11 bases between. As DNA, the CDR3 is TGTGCCAGCAGGGGGATTACAGCTGGGGCCAACGTCCTGACTTTC. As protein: CASRGITAGANVLTF.

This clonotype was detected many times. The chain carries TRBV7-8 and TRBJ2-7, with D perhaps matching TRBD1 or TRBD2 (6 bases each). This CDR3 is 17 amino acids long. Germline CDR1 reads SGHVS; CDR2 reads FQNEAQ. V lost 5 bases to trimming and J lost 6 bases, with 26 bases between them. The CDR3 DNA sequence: TGTGCCAGCAGCCCCGCTGCCCTCCGGGGGCGAACTTCCGAGCAGTACTTC. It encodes CASSPAALRGRTSEQYF.

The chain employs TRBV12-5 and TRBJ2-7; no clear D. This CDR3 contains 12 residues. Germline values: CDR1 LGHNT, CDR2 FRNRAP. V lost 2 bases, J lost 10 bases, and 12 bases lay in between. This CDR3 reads CASGLLGFEQYF. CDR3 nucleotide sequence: TGTGCTAGTGGTTTGTTAGGTTTCGAACAGTACTTC. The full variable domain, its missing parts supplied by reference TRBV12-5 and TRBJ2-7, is DARVTQTPRHKVTEMGQEVTMRCQPILGHNTVFWYRQTMMQGLELLAYFRNRAPLDDSGMPKDRFSAEMPDATLATLKIQPSEPRDSAVYFCASGLLGFEQYFGPGTRLTVT.

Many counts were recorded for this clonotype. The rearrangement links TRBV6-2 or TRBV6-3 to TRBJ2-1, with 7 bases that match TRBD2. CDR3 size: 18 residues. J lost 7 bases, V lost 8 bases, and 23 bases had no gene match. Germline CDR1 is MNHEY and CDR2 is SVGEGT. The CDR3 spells CASQAGTKLAGRTNEQFF. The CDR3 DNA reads TGTGCCAGCCAAGCCGGGACTAAGTTAGCGGGTAGAACGAATGAGCAGTTCTTC.

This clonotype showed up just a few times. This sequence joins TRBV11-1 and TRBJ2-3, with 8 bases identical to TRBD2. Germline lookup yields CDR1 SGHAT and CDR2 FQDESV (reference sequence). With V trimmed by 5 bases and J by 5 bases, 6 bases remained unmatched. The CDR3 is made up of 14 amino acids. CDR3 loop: CASSPGLAGDTQYF. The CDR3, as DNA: TGTGCCAGCAGCCCGGGCCTAGCGGGAGATACGCAGTATTTT.

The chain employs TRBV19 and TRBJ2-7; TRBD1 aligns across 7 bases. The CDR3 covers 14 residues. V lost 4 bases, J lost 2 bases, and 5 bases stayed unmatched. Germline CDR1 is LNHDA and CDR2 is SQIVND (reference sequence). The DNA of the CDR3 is TGTGCCAGTAGTAAACTGGGACAGCCCTACGAGCAGTACTTC. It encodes CASSKLGQPYEQYF. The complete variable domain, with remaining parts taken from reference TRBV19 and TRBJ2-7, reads DGGITQSPKYLFRKEGQNVTLSCEQNLNHDAMYWYRQDPGQGLRLIYYSQIVNDFQKGDIAEGYSVSREKKESFPLTVTSAQKNPTAFYLCASSKLGQPYEQYFGPGTRLTVT.

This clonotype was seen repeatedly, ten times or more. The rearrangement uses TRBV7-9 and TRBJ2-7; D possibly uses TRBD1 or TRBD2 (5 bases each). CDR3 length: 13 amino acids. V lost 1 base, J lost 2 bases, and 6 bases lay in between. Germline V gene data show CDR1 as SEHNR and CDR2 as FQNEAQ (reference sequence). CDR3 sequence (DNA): TGTGCCAGCAGCTTAGGGGGGACCTACGAGCAGTACTTC. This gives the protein CASSLGGTYEQYF.

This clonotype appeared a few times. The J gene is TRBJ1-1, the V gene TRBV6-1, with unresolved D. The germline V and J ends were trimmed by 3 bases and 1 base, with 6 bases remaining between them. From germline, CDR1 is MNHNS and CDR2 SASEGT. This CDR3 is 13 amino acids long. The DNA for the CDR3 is TGTGCCAGCAGTGAGGCTCAGAACACTGAAGCTTTCTTT. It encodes CASSEAQNTEAFF.

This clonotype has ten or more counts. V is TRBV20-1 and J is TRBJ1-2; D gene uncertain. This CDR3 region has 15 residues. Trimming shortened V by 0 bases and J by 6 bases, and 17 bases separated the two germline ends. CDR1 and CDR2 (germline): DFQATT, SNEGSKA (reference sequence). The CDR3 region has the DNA TGCAGTGCTAGAGATCATCCCTCATTTCGGGATGGCTACACCTTC. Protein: CSARDHPSFRDGYTF.

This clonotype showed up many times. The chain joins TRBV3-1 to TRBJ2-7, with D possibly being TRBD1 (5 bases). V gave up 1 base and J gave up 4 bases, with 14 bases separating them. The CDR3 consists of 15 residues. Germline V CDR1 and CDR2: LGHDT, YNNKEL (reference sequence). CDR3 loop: CASSQALGRAYEQYF. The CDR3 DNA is TGTGCCAGCAGCCAAGCTCTGGGCAGGGCGTACGAGCAGTACTTC.

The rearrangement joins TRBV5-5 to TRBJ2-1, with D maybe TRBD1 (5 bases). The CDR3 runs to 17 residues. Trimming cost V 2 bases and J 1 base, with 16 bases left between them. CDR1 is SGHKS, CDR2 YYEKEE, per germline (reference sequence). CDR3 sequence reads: CASSFTDGRGSYNEQFF. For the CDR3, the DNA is TGTGCCAGCAGCTTTACGGACGGAAGGGGTTCCTACAATGAGCAGTTCTTC.

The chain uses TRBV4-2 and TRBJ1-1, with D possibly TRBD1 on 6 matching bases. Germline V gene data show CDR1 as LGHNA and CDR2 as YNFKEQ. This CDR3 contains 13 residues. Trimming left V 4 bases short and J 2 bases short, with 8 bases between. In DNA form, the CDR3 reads TGTGCCAGCAGCCCCGGGACAAACACTGAAGCTTTCTTT. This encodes CASSPGTNTEAFF.

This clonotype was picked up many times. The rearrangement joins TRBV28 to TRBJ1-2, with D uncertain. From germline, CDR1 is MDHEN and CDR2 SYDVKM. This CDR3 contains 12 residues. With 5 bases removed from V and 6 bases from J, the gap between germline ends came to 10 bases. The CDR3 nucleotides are TGTGCCAGCAGTCCCCGGATCCATGGCTACACCTTC. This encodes CASSPRIHGYTF.

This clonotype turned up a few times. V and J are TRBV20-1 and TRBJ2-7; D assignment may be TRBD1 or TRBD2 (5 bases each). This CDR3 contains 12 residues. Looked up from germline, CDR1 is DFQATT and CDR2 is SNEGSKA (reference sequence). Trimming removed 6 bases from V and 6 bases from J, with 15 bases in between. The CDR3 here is CSARDVRGEQYF. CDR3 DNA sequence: TGCAGTGCCAGGGACGTCCGGGGCGAGCAGTACTTC.

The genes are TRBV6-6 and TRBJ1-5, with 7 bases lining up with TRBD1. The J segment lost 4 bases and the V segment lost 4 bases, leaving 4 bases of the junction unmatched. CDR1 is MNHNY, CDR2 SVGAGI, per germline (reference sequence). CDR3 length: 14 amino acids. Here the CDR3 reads CASSWGDSNQPQHF. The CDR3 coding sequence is TGTGCCAGCAGTTGGGGGGACAGTAATCAGCCCCAGCATTTT.

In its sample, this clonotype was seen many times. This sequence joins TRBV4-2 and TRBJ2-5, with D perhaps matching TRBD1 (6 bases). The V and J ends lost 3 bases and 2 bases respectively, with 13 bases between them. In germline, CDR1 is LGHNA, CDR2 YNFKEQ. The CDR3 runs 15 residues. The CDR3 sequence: CASSHATGPQETQYF. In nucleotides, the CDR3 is TGTGCCAGCAGCCACGCAACAGGGCCTCAAGAGACCCAGTACTTC.

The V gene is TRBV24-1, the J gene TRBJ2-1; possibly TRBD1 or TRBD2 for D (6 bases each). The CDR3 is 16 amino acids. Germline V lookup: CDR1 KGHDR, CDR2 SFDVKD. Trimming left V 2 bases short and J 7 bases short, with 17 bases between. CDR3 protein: CATSDSSGGGMNEQFF. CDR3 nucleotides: TGTGCCACCAGTGATTCATCCGGGGGCGGGATGAATGAGCAGTTCTTC.

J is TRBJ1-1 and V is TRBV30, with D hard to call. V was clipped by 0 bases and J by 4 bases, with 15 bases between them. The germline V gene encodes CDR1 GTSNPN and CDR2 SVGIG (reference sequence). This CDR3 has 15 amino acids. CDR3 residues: CAWSVRRAAVTEAFF. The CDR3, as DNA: TGTGCCTGGAGTGTACGTAGGGCGGCGGTCACTGAAGCTTTCTTT.

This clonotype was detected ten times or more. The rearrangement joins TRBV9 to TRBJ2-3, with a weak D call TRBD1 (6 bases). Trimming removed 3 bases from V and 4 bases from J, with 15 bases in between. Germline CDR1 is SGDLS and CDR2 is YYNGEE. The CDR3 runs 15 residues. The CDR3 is CASSATGTFPDTQYF. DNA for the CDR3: TGTGCCAGCAGCGCCACCGGGACATTCCCAGATACGCAGTATTTT.

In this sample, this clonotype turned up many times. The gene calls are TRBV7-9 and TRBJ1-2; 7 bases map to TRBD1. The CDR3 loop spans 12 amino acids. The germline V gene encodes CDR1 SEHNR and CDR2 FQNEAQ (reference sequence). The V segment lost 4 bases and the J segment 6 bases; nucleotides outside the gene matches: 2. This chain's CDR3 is CASSSQGNGYTF. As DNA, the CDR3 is TGTGCCAGCAGCTCACAGGGGAATGGCTACACCTTC.

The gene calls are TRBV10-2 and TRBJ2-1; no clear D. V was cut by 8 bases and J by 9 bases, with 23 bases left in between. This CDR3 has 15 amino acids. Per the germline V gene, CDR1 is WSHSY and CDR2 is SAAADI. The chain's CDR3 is CASQSMSSSVGEQFF. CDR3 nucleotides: TGCGCCAGCCAATCAATGAGCAGTTCCGTGGGTGAGCAGTTCTTC.